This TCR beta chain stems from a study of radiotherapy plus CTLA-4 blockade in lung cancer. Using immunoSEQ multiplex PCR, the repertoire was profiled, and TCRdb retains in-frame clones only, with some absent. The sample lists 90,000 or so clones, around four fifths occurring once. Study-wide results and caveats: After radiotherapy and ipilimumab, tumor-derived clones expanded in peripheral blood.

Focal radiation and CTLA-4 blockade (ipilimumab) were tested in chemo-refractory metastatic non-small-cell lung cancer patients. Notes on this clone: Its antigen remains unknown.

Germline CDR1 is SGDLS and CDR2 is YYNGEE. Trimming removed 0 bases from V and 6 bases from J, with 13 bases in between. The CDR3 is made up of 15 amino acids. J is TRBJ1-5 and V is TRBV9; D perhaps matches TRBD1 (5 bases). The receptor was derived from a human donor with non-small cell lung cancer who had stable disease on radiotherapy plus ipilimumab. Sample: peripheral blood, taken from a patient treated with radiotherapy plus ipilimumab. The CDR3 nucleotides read TGTGCCAGCAGCGTAGGAGGACAAAACTCTCAGCCCCAGCATTTT. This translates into CASSVGGQNSQPQHF.